This TCR beta chain was captured by sequencing in a study of blood T cell repertoires in COVID-19. Method: immunoSEQ multiplex PCR; TCRdb's copy keeps in-frame clones and lacks some. The data contain fewer than 350,000 clones, about nine tenths of them singletons. Germline V gene lookup returns CDR1 SGHNT and CDR2 YYREEE (reference sequence). The CDR3 covers 15 residues. J was trimmed by 6 bases and V by 4 bases; bases with no gene match: 5. Sample: peripheral blood. This TCR derives from a woman aged 55-69 years with COVID-19, enrolled during active disease. The chain couples TRBV5-4 to TRBJ2-2; 11 bases are shared with TRBD2. CDR3 loop: CASSVLAGAAGELFF. For the CDR3, the DNA is TGTGCCAGCAGCGTACTAGCGGGGGCGGCCGGGGAGCTGTTTTTT.